This T cell receptor (beta chain) appears in the sequencing data of a study of blood T cell repertoires in COVID-19 (dated by TCRdb to the early 2020s). Concerning the study at large: Collaborator samples came from the United States, Italy and Spain and covered acute and convalescent phases of COVID-19. The material from the prospective study consisted of cDNA or gDNA derived from T cells, B-cell-depleted T cells, or PBMCs. Deeply sampled blood TCRbeta repertoires from subjects exposed to, actively infected with, or recovered from COVID-19 were included in the dataset. The repertoires were released in a freely available public database meant as a resource for research on the immune response to SARS-CoV-2. The samples were drawn from the first 160 participants of the ongoing ImmuneRACE study and from more than 1,000 subjects provided by 6 global collaborators. The sample metadata nearly always contained a de-identified subject ID, COVID-19 status, age in years and sex. Where available, HLA class I and class II types were obtained from metadata supplied by the sample provider rather than from assay-based typing. What the research found in general, with its limitations: Clinical and demographic metadata were provided uncurated, with the amount varying by source and participant.

TCRbeta CDR3 regions were amplified from genomic DNA by means of the immunoSEQ Assay, a bias-controlled multiplex PCR. Per the source publication's procedure: Nucleated cell counts per sample were estimated from amplification of reference gene primers within the assay. Sequence reads were collapsed and filtered to measure the absolute abundance of every unique TCRbeta CDR3 rearrangement. For each sample, productive Simpson clonality was calculated by taking the square root of Simpson's diversity index across productive rearrangements. As stored in TCRdb, this immuneACCESS dataset retains in-frame rearrangements with V and J assigned. A fraction of the clones does not appear; measured against another copy, unresolved V genes explain less than half of the discrepancy, and the remainder lacks a known reason. That table is the source of V, J and clone size, and D and trimming were worked out from the DNA. The sample yields a few hundred thousand clones; around 83% were counted once. The top ten clones comprise 4.5% to 5.5% of the sample.

At one collaborating source in Seattle, patients were enrolled during active infection and were followed longitudinally through the course of disease. The collaborating institutions used their own protocols to collect whole blood in K2EDTA tubes. For TCRbeta analysis, collaborators shipped samples in one of three forms: frozen whole blood, isolated PBMCs, or DNA extracted from either of those sample types. V gives up 5 bases and J gives up 5 bases, and the segment between their germline ends measures 16 bases. The germline V gene gives CDR1 as SGHRS and CDR2 as YFSETQ. Including the terminal cysteine and phenylalanine, the CDR3 comprises 14 residues. Just the 42-base CDR3 DNA is kept, in frame starting at base 1. A remark on this clone: Its antigen is currently not known. Base qualities are not recorded, but no much larger clone differs from it by a single base.

This TCR was recovered from a woman between 65 and 79 years old with COVID-19, enrolled during active disease. Sample: peripheral blood. The rearrangement joined TRBV5-1 to TRBJ2-5, and TRBD2 may be the D gene, going by 7 matching bases. CDR3 protein: CASRRGLRGETQYF. At the DNA level, the sequence is TGCGCCAGCAGGCGGGGGCTAAGAGGGGAGACCCAGTACTTC. Here the CDR3 is joined to the reference TRBV5-1 and TRBJ2-5 genes, and the full variable domain is: KAGVTQTPRYLIKTRGQQVTLSCSPISGHRSVSWYQQTPGQGLQFLFEYFSETQRNKGNFPGRFSGRQFSNSRSEMNVSTLELGDSALYLCASRRGLRGETQYFGPGTRLLVL.